The T cell receptor beta chain described here comes from a study of control samples from healthy donors and cancer patients. This CDR3 region has 15 residues. Losses at the gene ends were 5 bases for V and 5 bases for J; bases not matched to a gene: 11. Per the germline V gene, CDR1 is SEHNR and CDR2 is FQNEAQ (reference sequence). Here immunoSEQ multiplex PCR was the method, and the copy in TCRdb shows in-frame clones only, minus some. The sample shows roughly 120,000 clones, approximately 94% of them seen only once. The sample comprised blood. The chain joins TRBV7-9 to TRBJ1-2; the match to TRBD1 covers 7 bases. The TCR was taken from a man aged 25 to 40 in good health. The CDR3 nucleotides are TGTGCCAGCAGCCCGCCCTGGACAGGAGAATATGGCTACACCTTC. Amino acids: CASSPPWTGEYGYTF.